This is a list of T cell receptor beta chains from one sample in a study of cytomegalovirus exposure and HLA in healthy donors. Measured with immunoSEQ multiplex PCR; TCRdb has only the in-frame clones, and not every one. The profile shows around 170,000 clones, around 82% of them singletons. Sequencing was done on a sample of PBMCs. The receptors here all came from a middle-aged man in good health and CMV-seronegative. The CDR3 runs from the conserved cysteine through the conserved F or W. Each record gives: J gene, D gene, clone size, V gene, CDR3 DNA, CDR3 protein. The D gene is left open where the match is weak. Clone sizes are given selectively: once, few, many, or a class where the clone is expanded.

j_call: TRBJ2-5; d_call: TRBD1; clone_size: NA; v_call: TRBV7-9; cdr3_nt: TGTGCCAGCCGCCCCCTAAGACAGGGGAGATATGAGACCCAGTACTTC; cdr3_aa: CASRPLRQGRYETQYF
j_call: TRBJ1-2; d_call: NA; clone_size: NA; v_call: TRBV7-2; cdr3_nt: TGTGCCAGCAGCTCCAGACGGGGGACGGACATATATGGCTACACCTTC; cdr3_aa: CASSSRRGTDIYGYTF
j_call: TRBJ2-5; d_call: NA; clone_size: NA; v_call: TRBV9; cdr3_nt: TGTGCCAGCAGCGTAGCGGCTAGCGTCCAAGAGACCCAGTACTTC; cdr3_aa: CASSVAASVQETQYF
j_call: TRBJ1-4; d_call: TRBD1; clone_size: NA; v_call: TRBV7-2; cdr3_nt: TGTGCCAGCAGCTCCCTAGGGGGGACAGGGCTAGAAAAACTGTTTTTT; cdr3_aa: CASSSLGGTGLEKLFF
j_call: TRBJ1-5; d_call: NA; clone_size: NA; v_call: TRBV27; cdr3_nt: TGTGCCAGCAGTTTCCTGTACAATCAGCCCCAGCATTTT; cdr3_aa: CASSFLYNQPQHF
j_call: TRBJ2-7; d_call: NA; clone_size: NA; v_call: TRBV7-8; cdr3_nt: TGTGCCAGCAGCTTAGCGCGGCTACCTCTCGAGCAGTACTTC; cdr3_aa: CASSLARLPLEQYF
j_call: TRBJ2-5; d_call: TRBD1; clone_size: NA; v_call: TRBV7-8; cdr3_nt: TGTGCCAGCATCCGACCCGACAGGGGTGAAGAGACCCAGTACTTC; cdr3_aa: CASIRPDRGEETQYF
j_call: TRBJ2-3; d_call: NA; clone_size: NA; v_call: TRBV30; cdr3_nt: TGTGCCTGGAGTGTACGAGGCAGGGTCTCAGATACGCAGTATTTT; cdr3_aa: CAWSVRGRVSDTQYF
j_call: TRBJ2-7; d_call: NA; clone_size: NA; v_call: TRBV5-1; cdr3_nt: TGCGCCAGCCGACTAGGAGGGTCTTCCTACGAGCAGTACTTC; cdr3_aa: CASRLGGSSYEQYF
j_call: TRBJ2-7; d_call: TRBD1; clone_size: NA; v_call: TRBV5-1; cdr3_nt: TGCGCCAGCAGCACGACAGGGACCTACGAGCAGTACTTC; cdr3_aa: CASSTTGTYEQYF
j_call: TRBJ2-2; d_call: NA; clone_size: NA; v_call: TRBV2; cdr3_nt: TGTGCCAGCAGTCGCGACAGGCCAAACACCGGGGAGCTGTTTTTT; cdr3_aa: CASSRDRPNTGELFF
j_call: TRBJ2-3; d_call: NA; clone_size: NA; v_call: TRBV7-8; cdr3_nt: TGTGCCAGCACCCTCGGGGGAGTAGGTACAGATACGCAGTATTTT; cdr3_aa: CASTLGGVGTDTQYF
j_call: TRBJ2-7; d_call: TRBD1; clone_size: NA; v_call: TRBV4-1; cdr3_nt: TGCGCCAGCAGCCAACAGGGGGAAAGCTACGAGCAGTACTTC; cdr3_aa: CASSQQGESYEQYF
j_call: TRBJ1-6; d_call: TRBD1; clone_size: NA; v_call: TRBV4-3; cdr3_nt: TGCGCCAGCAGCCAACCCCCCGGGACAGGGATCCCCCTCCACTTT; cdr3_aa: CASSQPPGTGIPLHF
j_call: TRBJ1-2; d_call: NA; clone_size: NA; v_call: TRBV9; cdr3_nt: TGTGCCAGCAGCGTAGGTAGTGGGGGCGTTGATTATGGCTACACCTTC; cdr3_aa: CASSVGSGGVDYGYTF
j_call: TRBJ1-1; d_call: TRBD1; clone_size: NA; v_call: TRBV10-3; cdr3_nt: TGTGCCATCAGTACGACAGGGACCGACACTGAAGCTTTCTTT; cdr3_aa: CAISTTGTDTEAFF
j_call: TRBJ2-3; d_call: NA; clone_size: NA; v_call: TRBV9; cdr3_nt: TGTGCCAGCAGCGTAGAAGGCGGTCTTAGCACAGATACGCAGTATTTT; cdr3_aa: CASSVEGGLSTDTQYF
j_call: TRBJ2-5; d_call: NA; clone_size: NA; v_call: TRBV7-2; cdr3_nt: TGTGCCAGCAGCAGGCAGGGGGAGACCCAGTACTTC; cdr3_aa: CASSRQGETQYF
j_call: TRBJ1-1; d_call: NA; clone_size: few; v_call: TRBV6-5; cdr3_nt: TGTGCCAGCAGTAGTAGAGACACTGAAGCTTTCTTT; cdr3_aa: CASSSRDTEAFF
j_call: TRBJ2-7; d_call: TRBD1; clone_size: NA; v_call: TRBV6-1; cdr3_nt: TGTGCCAGCATTGGGACAGAGACCTACGAGCAGTACTTC; cdr3_aa: CASIGTETYEQYF
j_call: TRBJ2-5; d_call: TRBD1; clone_size: NA; v_call: TRBV20-1; cdr3_nt: TGCAGTGCTTGGGACAGAGAGACCCAGTACTTC; cdr3_aa: CSAWDRETQYF
j_call: TRBJ2-7; d_call: TRBD1; clone_size: once; v_call: TRBV5-1; cdr3_nt: TGCGCCAGCAGCCTCATGACAGGGAAGAGCAACGAGCAGTACTTC; cdr3_aa: CASSLMTGKSNEQYF